These T cell receptor beta chains were read from a single sample in a study of blood T cell repertoires in COVID-19. Clones were read by immunoSEQ multiplex PCR, and TCRdb kept only the in-frame ones, dropping some. The sample carries about 74,000 clones, approximately 89% recorded once. Sequencing was performed on peripheral blood. The source is a man between 50 and 59 years old with COVID-19, enrolled during active disease. Both conserved end residues are part of each CDR3. Fields, in order: D gene, J gene, clone size, V gene, CDR3 protein, CDR3 DNA. A D gene is named only where the DNA matches it firmly. Rows may omit the clone size; those that give it use once, few, many or a size class.

>.|TRBJ1-3|.|TRBV12-3/TRBV12-4
CASSRAGNTIYF
TGTGCCAGCAGTAGGGCAGGGAACACCATATATTTT
>TRBD1|TRBJ2-2|once|TRBV19
CASGTGVANTGELFF
TGTGCCAGTGGGACAGGGGTGGCGAACACCGGGGAGCTGTTTTTT
>.|TRBJ1-5|.|TRBV27
CASSLRRDTYSNQPQHF
TGTGCCAGCAGTCTCAGACGGGACACATATAGCAATCAGCCCCAGCATTTT
>.|TRBJ1-2|.|TRBV5-5
CASSFNEDSGYTF
TGTGCCAGCAGCTTTAACGAGGACTCTGGCTACACCTTC
>TRBD2|TRBJ2-1|.|TRBV28
CASTPSGRPGGEQFF
TGTGCCAGTACCCCTAGCGGGAGGCCCGGTGGGGAGCAGTTCTTC
>.|TRBJ1-1|.|TRBV2
CASKGEVNTEAFF
TGTGCCAGCAAGGGAGAAGTGAACACTGAAGCTTTCTTT
>.|TRBJ1-1|.|TRBV21-1
CASSKWRVLERTAFF
TGTGCCAGCAGCAAATGGAGGGTTCTCGAGCGTACAGCTTTCTTT
>.|TRBJ2-3|.|TRBV5-8
CASSLAVKDTQYF
TGTGCCAGCAGCTTGGCGGTTAAAGATACGCAGTATTTT
>TRBD1|TRBJ1-4|few|TRBV19
CASSRTGAYEKLFF
TGTGCCAGTAGTCGGACAGGGGCCTATGAAAAACTGTTTTTT
>TRBD1|TRBJ1-2|.|TRBV18
CAGKGTGGLYTF
TGTGCCGGAAAAGGGACAGGAGGGCTCTACACCTTC
>TRBD2|TRBJ2-5|.|TRBV5-4
CASSLGTSGNQETQYF
TGTGCCAGCAGCCTAGGGACTAGCGGGAACCAAGAGACCCAGTACTTC
>.|TRBJ2-2|.|TRBV28
CASRDGQPNTGELFF
TGTGCCAGCAGGGATGGGCAGCCGAACACCGGGGAGCTGTTTTTT
>.|TRBJ1-2|.|TRBV29-1
CSVDGLDYGYTF
TGCAGCGTTGATGGGCTTGACTATGGCTACACCTTC
>TRBD2|TRBJ2-1|.|TRBV2
CASSSTSGSPGEQFF
TGTGCCAGCAGTTCGACTAGCGGGAGCCCCGGTGAGCAGTTCTTC